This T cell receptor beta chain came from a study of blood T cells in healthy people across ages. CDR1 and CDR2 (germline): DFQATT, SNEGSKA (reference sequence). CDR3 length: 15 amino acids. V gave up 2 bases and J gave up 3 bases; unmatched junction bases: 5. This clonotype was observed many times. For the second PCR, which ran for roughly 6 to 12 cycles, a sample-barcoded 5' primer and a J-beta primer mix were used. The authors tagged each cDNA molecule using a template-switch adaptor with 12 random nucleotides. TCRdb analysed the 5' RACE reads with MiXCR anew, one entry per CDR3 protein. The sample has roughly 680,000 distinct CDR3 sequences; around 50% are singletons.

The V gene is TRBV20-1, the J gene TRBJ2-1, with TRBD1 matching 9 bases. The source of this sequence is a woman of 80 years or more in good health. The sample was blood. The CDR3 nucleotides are TGCAGTGCTAGAACAGGGGGCAGGGACTACAATGAGCAGTTCTTC. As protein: CSARTGGRDYNEQFF.